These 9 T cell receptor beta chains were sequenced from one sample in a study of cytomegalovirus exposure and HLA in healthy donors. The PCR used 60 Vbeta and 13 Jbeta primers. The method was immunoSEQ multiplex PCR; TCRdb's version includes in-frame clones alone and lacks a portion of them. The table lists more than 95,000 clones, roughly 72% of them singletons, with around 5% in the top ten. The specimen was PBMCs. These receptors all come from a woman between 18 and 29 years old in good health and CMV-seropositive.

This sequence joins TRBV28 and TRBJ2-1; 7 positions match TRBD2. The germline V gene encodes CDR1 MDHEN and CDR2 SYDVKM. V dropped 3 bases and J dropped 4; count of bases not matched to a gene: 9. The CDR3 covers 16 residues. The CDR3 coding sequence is TGTGCCAGCAGTTTTAGGTCTAGCGGACTTTACAATGAGCAGTTCTTC. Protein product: CASSFRSSGLYNEQFF.

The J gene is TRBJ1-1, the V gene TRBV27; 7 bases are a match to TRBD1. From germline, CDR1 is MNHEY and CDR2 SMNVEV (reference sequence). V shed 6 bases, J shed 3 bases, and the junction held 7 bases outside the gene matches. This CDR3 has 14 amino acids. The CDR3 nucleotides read TGTGCCAGCAGCACCTACAGGGGCCACACTGAAGCTTTCTTT. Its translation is CASSTYRGHTEAFF.

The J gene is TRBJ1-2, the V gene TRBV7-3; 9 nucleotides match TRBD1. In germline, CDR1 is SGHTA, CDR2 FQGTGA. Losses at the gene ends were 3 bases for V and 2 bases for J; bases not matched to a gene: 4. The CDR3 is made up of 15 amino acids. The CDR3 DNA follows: TGTGCCAGCAGCTTGGACAGGGGAAGCAACTATGGCTACACCTTC. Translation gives CASSLDRGSNYGYTF.

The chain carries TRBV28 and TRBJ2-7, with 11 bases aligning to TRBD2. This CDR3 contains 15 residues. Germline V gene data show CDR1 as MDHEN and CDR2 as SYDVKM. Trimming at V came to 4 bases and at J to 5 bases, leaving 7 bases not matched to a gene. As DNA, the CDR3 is TGTGCCAGCAGTTGGGTAGCGGGAGGGACCAACGAGCAGTACTTC. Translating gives CASSWVAGGTNEQYF.

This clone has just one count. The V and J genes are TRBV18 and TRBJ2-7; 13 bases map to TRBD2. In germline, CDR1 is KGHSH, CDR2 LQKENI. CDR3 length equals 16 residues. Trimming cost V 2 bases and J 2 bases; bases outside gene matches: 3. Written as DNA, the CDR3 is TGTGCCAGCTCACCAACGGGACTAGCGGGAACCTACGAGCAGTACTTC. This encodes CASSPTGLAGTYEQYF.

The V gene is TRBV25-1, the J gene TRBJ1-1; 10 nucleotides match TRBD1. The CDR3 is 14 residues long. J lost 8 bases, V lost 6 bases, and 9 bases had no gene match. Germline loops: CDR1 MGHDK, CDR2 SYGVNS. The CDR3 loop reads CASSQDRGFVEAFF. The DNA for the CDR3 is TGTGCCAGCAGCCAGGACAGGGGGTTTGTCGAAGCTTTCTTT.

The CDR3: CATSTGLSGGKNIQYF. Written as DNA, the CDR3 is TGTGCCACCAGCACGGGACTGTCGGGAGGCAAAAACATTCAGTACTTC. The rearrangement links TRBV15 to TRBJ2-4, with TRBD2 identical over 7 bases. V lost 4 bases to trimming and J lost 3 bases; unmatched junction nucleotides: 9. The germline V gene has CDR1 LNHNV and CDR2 YYDKDF (reference sequence). CDR3 length: 16 amino acids. Full variable domain (rest looked up from reference TRBV15 and TRBJ2-4): DAMVIQNPRYQVTQFGKPVTLSCSQTLNHNVMYWYQQKSSQAPKLLFHYYDKDFNNEADTPDNFQSRRPNTSFCFLDIRSPGLGDTAMYLCATSTGLSGGKNIQYFGAGTRLSVL.

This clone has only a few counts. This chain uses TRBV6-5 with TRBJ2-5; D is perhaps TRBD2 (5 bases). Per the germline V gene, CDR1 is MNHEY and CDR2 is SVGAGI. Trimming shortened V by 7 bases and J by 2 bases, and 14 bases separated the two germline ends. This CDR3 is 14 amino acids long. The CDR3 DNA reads TGTGCCAGCACCCGGACTGTTACACAAGAGACCCAGTACTTC. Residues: CASTRTVTQETQYF.

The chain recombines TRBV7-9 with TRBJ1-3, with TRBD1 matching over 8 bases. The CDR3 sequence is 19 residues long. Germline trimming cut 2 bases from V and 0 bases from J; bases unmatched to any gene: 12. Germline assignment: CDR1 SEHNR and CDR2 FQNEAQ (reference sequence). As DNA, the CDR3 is TGTGCCAGCAGCTTAAGGGGACAGGATCAATTTACCTCTGGAAACACCATATATTTT. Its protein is CASSLRGQDQFTSGNTIYF. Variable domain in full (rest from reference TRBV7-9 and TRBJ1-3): DTGVSQNPRHKITKRGQNVTFRCDPISEHNRLYWYRQTLGQGPEFLTYFQNEAQLEKSRLLSDRFSAERPKGSFSTLEIQRTEQGDSAMYLCASSLRGQDQFTSGNTIYFGEGSWLTVV.